One and the same sample provided the 10 T cell receptor beta chains below, sequenced in a study of neurological immune-mediated disorders. TCRdb re-called the 5' RACE reads through MiXCR, storing one row per CDR3 protein. The data show around 70,000 distinct CDR3 sequences, 4.5% to 5.5% seen once. Sequenced material: PBMCs. The receptors stem from an older woman with multiple sclerosis.

There are a few counts of this clonotype. This rearrangement joins TRBV27 to TRBJ2-1; TRBD2 aligns across 9 bases. V shed 6 bases, J shed 3 bases, and the junction held 9 bases outside the gene matches. The CDR3 spans 16 residues. CDR1 and CDR2 (germline): MNHEY, SMNVEV (reference sequence). The CDR3 nucleotides read TGTGCCAGCAGCCAGGGCGGGAGGGGAAGCTACAATGAGCAGTTCTTC. It translates to CASSQGGRGSYNEQFF.

This clonotype was recorded a few times. The chain has TRBV5-1 and TRBJ2-3; 7 bases are shared with TRBD2. CDR1 SGHRS and CDR2 YFSETQ come from the germline V gene. The CDR3 sequence is 16 residues long. With 2 bases clipped from V and 3 bases from J, the junction kept 9 bases outside the gene matches. CDR3: CASSFPPAGPTDTQYF. The DNA for the CDR3 is TGCGCCAGCAGCTTTCCCCCAGCGGGACCGACAGATACGCAGTATTTT.

This clonotype was counted at least ten times. The chain couples TRBV5-1 to TRBJ2-7, with D unclear. CDR3 length: 14 residues. The germline V and J ends were trimmed by 0 bases and 1 base, with 8 bases remaining between them. Germline V gene lookup returns CDR1 SGHRS and CDR2 YFSETQ. CDR3 amino acids: CASSLGRSSYEQYF. In DNA, the CDR3 is TGCGCCAGCAGCTTGGGTCGGAGTTCCTACGAGCAGTACTTC.

This clonotype was seen many times. The V gene is TRBV7-2, the J gene TRBJ2-2; D remains unclear. The CDR3 contains 15 residues. The ends were cut back, 7 bases at V and 2 bases at J, with 14 bases in the middle. Germline V gene sequence: CDR1 SGHTA, CDR2 FQGNSA. DNA for the CDR3: TGTGCCAGCACCCTCAGTCGTTCTAACACCGGGGAGCTGTTTTTT. It yields the protein CASTLSRSNTGELFF.

This clonotype came up many times. The CDR3 bases are TGTGCCAGCAGCCGAGGATTCGGGACAGGGGACAATGAGCAGTTCTTC. Its translation is CASSRGFGTGDNEQFF. This sequence joins TRBV7-2 and TRBJ2-1, with 10 bases fitting TRBD1. The CDR3 runs to 16 residues. Unmatched junction bases numbered 9, after V lost 5 bases and J lost 5 bases. From germline, CDR1 is SGHTA and CDR2 FQGNSA.

V is TRBV15 and J is TRBJ1-5, with unresolved D. This CDR3 comprises 15 residues. Germline CDR1 and CDR2: LNHNV and YYDKDF (reference sequence). V lost 0 bases to trimming and J lost 5 bases, with 11 bases between them. CDR3 coding DNA: TGTGCCACCAGCAGAGATCTGACGCTGTATCAGCCCCAGCATTTT. As protein: CATSRDLTLYQPQHF.

This clonotype was picked up many times. This chain connects TRBV6-2 or TRBV6-3 to TRBJ2-1, with D possibly being TRBD2 (5 bases). Germline CDR1 and CDR2: MNHEY and SVGEGT. Trimming cost V 2 bases and J 7 bases, with 18 bases left between them. The length of the CDR3 is 16 residues. The CDR3 DNA reads TGTGCCAGCAGTTACGGTGTGAGGGAGATGAGAAATGAGCAGTTCTTC. Translating it yields CASSYGVREMRNEQFF.

Concerning this clonotype itself: This may be a read error: a much more frequent sequence differs by one nucleotide. The chain couples TRBV5-1 to TRBJ2-7; the D gene could be TRBD1 or TRBD2 (5 bases each). The CDR3 totals 14 residues. Germline V CDR1 and CDR2: SGHRS, YFSETQ. The chain's CDR3 is CASMQVEARGERYF. The CDR3 DNA follows: TGCGCCAGCATGCAAGTGGAAGCTCGGGGCGAGCGGTACTTC.

As regards this clonotype: A much larger clone lies one base from this, so it may be a read error. The chain links TRBV5-1 to TRBJ1-1; 7 bases map to TRBD1. Germline CDR1 reads SGHRS; CDR2 reads YFSETQ. V lost 4 bases, J lost 2 bases, and 5 bases stayed unmatched. This CDR3 is 14 amino acids long. The CDR3 DNA sequence: TGCGCCAGCAGCCACGGGACAGTAAACACTGAAGCTTTCTTT. This sequence encodes CASSHGTVNTEAFF.

This clonotype was seen ten or more times. The chain has TRBV5-1 and TRBJ1-1; no clear D. Germline V gene data show CDR1 as SGHRS and CDR2 as YFSETQ. There are 14 residues in the CDR3. V was cut by 0 bases and J by 7 bases, with 13 bases left in between. The CDR3 DNA reads as TGCGCCAGCAGCTTGGAGCCGGCCGTAAGTGAAGCTTTCTTT. Translation: CASSLEPAVSEAFF.